This TCR beta chain appears in the sequencing data of a study of post-analysis software for immune sequencing data. Findings and limits, study-wide: Five TRBV segments, including TRBV5-6, TRBV5-1 and TRBV20-1, were more frequent in patients than controls.

Presence of unique molecular identifiers characterized the TCR beta cDNA libraries. TCRdb re-called the PCR reads through MiXCR, storing one row per CDR3 protein. The sample gives some 160,000 distinct CDR3 sequences, 35% to 40% of which show up once; 25% to 30% is in the top ten. The sample holds a few counts of this clonotype. What it recognizes is unknown. V was pared by 4 bases and J by 7 bases, with 17 bases between. The CDR3 totals 14 residues. From germline, CDR1 is SGHRS and CDR2 YFSETQ. The chain is built from TRBV5-1 and TRBJ1-2, with D perhaps matching TRBD1 (5 bases). Source: blood, taken after autologous hematopoietic stem cell transplantation. The source is a girl aged 10 to 17 with multiple sclerosis. In DNA form, the CDR3 reads TGCGCCAGCAGCCCCCGGGGGGACCCCGTTGGCTACACCTTC. It is translated as CASSPRGDPVGYTF.